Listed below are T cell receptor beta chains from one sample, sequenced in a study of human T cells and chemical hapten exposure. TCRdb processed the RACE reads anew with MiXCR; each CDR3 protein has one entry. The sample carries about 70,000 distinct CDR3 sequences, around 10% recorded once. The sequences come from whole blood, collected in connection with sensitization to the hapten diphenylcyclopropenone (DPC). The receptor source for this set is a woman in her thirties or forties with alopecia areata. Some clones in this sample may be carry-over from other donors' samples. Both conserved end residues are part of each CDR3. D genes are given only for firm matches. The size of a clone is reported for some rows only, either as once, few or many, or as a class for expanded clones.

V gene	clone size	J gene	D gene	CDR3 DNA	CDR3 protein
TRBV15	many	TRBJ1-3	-	TGTGCCACCAGCCTGGGGGGGGGCCTTCTCTCTGGAAACACCATATATTTT	CATSLGGGLLSGNTIYF
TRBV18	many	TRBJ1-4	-	TGTGCCAGCTCACCAGGGGAAAGTGAAAAACTGTTTTTT	CASSPGESEKLFF
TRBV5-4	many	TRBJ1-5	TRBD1	TGTGCCAGCAGCTCGGACAGGGGCAATCAGCCCCAGCATTTT	CASSSDRGNQPQHF
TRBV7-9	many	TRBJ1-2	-	TGTGCCAGCAGCTCACAGGGATTTACGGAGCCCCCCTATGGCTACACCTTC	CASSSQGFTEPPYGYTF
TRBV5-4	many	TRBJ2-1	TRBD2	TGTGCCAGCAGCCCACGGGAGGTCCCCTACAATGAGCAGTTCTTC	CASSPREVPYNEQFF
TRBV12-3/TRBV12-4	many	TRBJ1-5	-	TGTGCCAGCAGTACGCGCCATCAGCCCCAGCATTTT	CASSTRHQPQHF
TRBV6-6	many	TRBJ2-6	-	TGTGCCAGCAGTTTTATAGACAGTATCAGAACTGGGGCCAACGTCCTGACTTTC	CASSFIDSIRTGANVLTF
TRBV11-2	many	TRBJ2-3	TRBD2	TGTGCCAGCAGCTCCCAGGCCGGGGGGAGGGCAGATACGCAGTATTTT	CASSSQAGGRADTQYF
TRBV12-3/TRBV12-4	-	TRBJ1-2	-	TGTGCCAGCAGTTTACAGTCCTACTATGGCTACACCTTC	CASSLQSYYGYTF
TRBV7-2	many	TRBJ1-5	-	TGTGCCAGCAGCTTAGTGAGTGGACAGAGCAATCAGCCCCAGCATTTT	CASSLVSGQSNQPQHF
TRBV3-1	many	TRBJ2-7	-	TGTGCCAGCAGCCCTACAGTTGAAAGCGAGCAGTACTTC	CASSPTVESEQYF
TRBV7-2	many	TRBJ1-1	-	TGTGCCAGCAGCTTAGGAAGCAGGGAGAACACTGAAGCTTTCTTT	CASSLGSRENTEAFF
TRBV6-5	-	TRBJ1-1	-	TGTGCCAGCACGACAGGCGCTGAAGCTTTCTTT	CASTTGAEAFF
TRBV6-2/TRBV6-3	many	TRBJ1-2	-	TGTGCCAGCAGTTACTCCGGGACATCTACCTTC	CASSYSGTSTF
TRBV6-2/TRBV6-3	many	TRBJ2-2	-	TGTGCCACCTCGGCACGGCTCCGAGGGTCCTCAGGGGAGCTGTTTTTT	CATSARLRGSSGELFF
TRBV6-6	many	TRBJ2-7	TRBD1	TGTGCCAGCAGTAGGGACAGGGGCTACGAGCAGTACTTC	CASSRDRGYEQYF
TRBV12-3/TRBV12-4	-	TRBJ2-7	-	TGTGCCAGCACCACTGGGCAGGGGACCTACGAGCAGTACTTC	CASTTGQGTYEQYF
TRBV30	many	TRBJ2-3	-	TGTGCCTCCAGGGTAAAGGGAACAGATACGCAGTATTTT	CASRVKGTDTQYF
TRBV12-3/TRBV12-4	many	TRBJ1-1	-	TGTGCCAGCAGTTTAACCCTGAGGGAGTCGACTTTCTTT	CASSLTLRESTFF
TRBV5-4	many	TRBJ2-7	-	TGTGCCAGCAGCTCTAGAGCAAACCCCTACGAGCAGTACTTC	CASSSRANPYEQYF
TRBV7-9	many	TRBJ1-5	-	TGTGCCAGCAGCTTAGGAGGAAGGCAGCCCCAGCATTTT	CASSLGGRQPQHF
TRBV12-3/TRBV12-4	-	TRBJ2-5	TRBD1	TGTGCCAGCAGCCGGGACAGGGGTTTGCGAGAGACCCAGTACTTC	CASSRDRGLRETQYF
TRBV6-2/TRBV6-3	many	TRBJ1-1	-	TGTGCCAGCAGTTACGGACGGACGTCCAGGCCTGAAGCTTTCTTT	CASSYGRTSRPEAFF
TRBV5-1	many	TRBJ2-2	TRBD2	TGCGCCAGCAGCTTGGACGGCGGGGGACGCACCGGGGAGCTGTTTTTT	CASSLDGGGRTGELFF
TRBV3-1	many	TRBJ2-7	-	TGTGCCAGCAGCCAAACTCACGAGCAGTACTTC	CASSQTHEQYF
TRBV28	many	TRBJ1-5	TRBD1	TGTGCCAGCAGGGGGGACAGGGGCAAGCCCCAGCATTTT	CASRGDRGKPQHF
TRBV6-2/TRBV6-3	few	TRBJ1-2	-	TGTGCCAGCAGTTTTGGGGGGAATCGAGGAGGCTACACCTTC	CASSFGGNRGGYTF
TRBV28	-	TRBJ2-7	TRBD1	TGTGCCAGCAGTTTGGACAGGGCCCTGGGCTACGAGCAGTACTTC	CASSLDRALGYEQYF
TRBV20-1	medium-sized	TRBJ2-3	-	TGCAGTGCTAGAGTCCGGGGGAGCACAGATACGCAGTATTTT	CSARVRGSTDTQYF
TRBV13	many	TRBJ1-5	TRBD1	TGTGCCAGCAGCTTCCGGGACAGGGGTGATCAGCCCCAGCATTTT	CASSFRDRGDQPQHF